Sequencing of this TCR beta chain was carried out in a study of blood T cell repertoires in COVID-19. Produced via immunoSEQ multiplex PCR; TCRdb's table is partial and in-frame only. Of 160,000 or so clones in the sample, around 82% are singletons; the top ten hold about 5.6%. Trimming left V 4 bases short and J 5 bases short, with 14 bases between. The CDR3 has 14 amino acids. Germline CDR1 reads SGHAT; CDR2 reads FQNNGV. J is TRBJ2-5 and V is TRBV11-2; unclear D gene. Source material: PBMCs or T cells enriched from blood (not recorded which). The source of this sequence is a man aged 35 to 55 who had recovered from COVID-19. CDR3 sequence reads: CASSSMNLEETQYF. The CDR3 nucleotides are TGTGCCAGCAGCTCCATGAACCTAGAGGAGACCCAGTACTTC.